Described below is a single TCR beta chain sequence and its context. This entry is derived from a study of blood T cell repertoires in COVID-19. Study context: Acute and convalescent COVID-19 samples came from the United States, Italy and Spain. Sample material is recorded as cDNA or gDNA derived from T cells, B-cell-depleted T cells, or PBMCs.

As processed by the authors: How many nucleated cells were present was estimated from reference gene primer amplification. Measured with immunoSEQ multiplex PCR; TCRdb has only the in-frame clones, and not every one. D and trimming were read from the DNA, whereas the V and J calls and clone size are those reported in that table. The data hold under 95,000 clones, with 86% observed a single time. The sequenced material came from peripheral blood. This receptor was obtained from a woman aged 80 or older with acute or convalescent COVID-19.

CDR3 protein: CASSMDRPPHGLGYTF. The CDR3 bases are TGTGCCAGTAGTATGGACAGGCCGCCTCACGGTTTGGGCTACACCTTC. The V gene is TRBV19, the J gene TRBJ1-2, with 7 bases aligning to TRBD1. V gave up 3 bases and J gave up 8 bases; unmatched junction bases: 15. The CDR3 covers 16 residues. Germline V gives CDR1 LNHDA, CDR2 SQIVND (reference sequence).